This TCR beta chain was sequenced for a study of blood T cell repertoires in COVID-19. The wider study: Acute-phase and convalescent COVID-19 samples originated in the United States, Italy and Spain. The analysed material was cDNA or gDNA that came from T cells, B-cell-depleted T cells, or PBMCs.

Germline V gene data show CDR1 as LGHDT and CDR2 as YNNKEL (reference sequence). V was shortened by 4 bases and J by 4 bases, with 10 bases between the two germline ends. The length of the CDR3 is 13 residues. Clones were sequenced by immunoSEQ multiplex PCR, and TCRdb holds only the in-frame ones, with some missing. The data hold 30,000 to 40,000 clones, with around 85% observed a single time. Input material: peripheral blood. This chain connects TRBV3-1 (or the pseudogene TRBV3-2) to TRBJ1-2, with a weak D call TRBD1 (6 bases). The TCR originated in a man aged 60 to 69 with active or convalescent COVID-19. The CDR3, as DNA: TGTGCCAGCAGCCCCACAGGGTTCTATGGCTACACCTTC. This gives the protein CASSPTGFYGYTF.